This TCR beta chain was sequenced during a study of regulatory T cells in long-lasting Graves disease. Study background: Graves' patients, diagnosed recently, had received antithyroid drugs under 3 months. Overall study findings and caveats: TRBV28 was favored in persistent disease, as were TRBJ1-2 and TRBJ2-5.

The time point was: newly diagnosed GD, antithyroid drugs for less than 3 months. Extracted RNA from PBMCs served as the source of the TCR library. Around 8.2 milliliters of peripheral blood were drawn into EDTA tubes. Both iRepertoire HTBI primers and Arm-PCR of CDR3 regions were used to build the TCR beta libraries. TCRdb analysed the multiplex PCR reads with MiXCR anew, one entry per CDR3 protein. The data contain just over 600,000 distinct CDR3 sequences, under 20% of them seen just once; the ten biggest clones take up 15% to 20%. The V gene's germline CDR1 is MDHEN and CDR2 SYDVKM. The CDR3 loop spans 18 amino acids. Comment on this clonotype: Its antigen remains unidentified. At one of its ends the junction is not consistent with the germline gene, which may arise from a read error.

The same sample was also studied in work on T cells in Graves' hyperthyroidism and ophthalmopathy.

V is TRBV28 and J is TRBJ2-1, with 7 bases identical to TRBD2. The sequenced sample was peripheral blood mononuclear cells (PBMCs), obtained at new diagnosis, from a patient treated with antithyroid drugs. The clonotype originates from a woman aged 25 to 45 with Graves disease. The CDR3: CATSLIFGSGGSLGEQFF. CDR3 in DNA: TGTGCCACCAGTTTAATCTTTGGTTCAGGCGGGAGTCTCGGTGAGCAGTTCTTC.